The source of this TCR beta chain is a study of vaccination and CD4 T cells after COVID-19. Germline CDR1 reads DFQATT; CDR2 reads SNEGSKA (reference sequence). This CDR3 contains 12 residues. Trimming at V came to 7 bases and at J to 5 bases, leaving 5 bases not matched to a gene. Treatment denoted: approximately 9-day PBMC culture with coronavirus spike peptide pools or control peptides (ViraFEST assay). As to this clonotype: Antigen unknown.

Cultured CD4+ T cell DNA underwent sequencing with the Oncomine TCR Beta short-read assay. Genomic DNA was extracted from cultured CD4+ T cells. TCRdb processed the PCR reads anew with MiXCR; each CDR3 protein has one entry. The table shows around 15,000 distinct CDR3 sequences, with roughly 52% occurring only once. The rearrangement links TRBV20-1 to TRBJ1-1; 9 bases are shared with TRBD1. The sample comprised CD4+ T cells from blood, cultured in vitro. This clonotype was sampled from a human donor who had recovered from COVID-19. The DNA for the CDR3 is TGCAGTGTTAGGACAGGGGAAACTGAAGCTTTCTTT. Encoded protein: CSVRTGETEAFF.